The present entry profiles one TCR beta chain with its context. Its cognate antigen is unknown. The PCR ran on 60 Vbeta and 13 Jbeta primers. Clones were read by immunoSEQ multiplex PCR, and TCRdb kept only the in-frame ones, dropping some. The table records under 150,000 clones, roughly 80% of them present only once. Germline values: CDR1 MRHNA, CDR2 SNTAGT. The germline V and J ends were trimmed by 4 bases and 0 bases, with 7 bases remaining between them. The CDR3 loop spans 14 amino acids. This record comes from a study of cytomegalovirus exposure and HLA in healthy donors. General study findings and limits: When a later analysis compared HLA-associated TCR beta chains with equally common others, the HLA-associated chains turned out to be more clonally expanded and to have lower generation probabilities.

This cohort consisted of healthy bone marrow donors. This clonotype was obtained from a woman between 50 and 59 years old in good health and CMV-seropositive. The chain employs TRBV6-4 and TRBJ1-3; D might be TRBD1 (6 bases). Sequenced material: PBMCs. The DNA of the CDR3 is TGTGCCAGCAGTGGGACAGACTCTGGAAACACCATATATTTT. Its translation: CASSGTDSGNTIYF.